This T cell receptor (beta chain) was recorded in a study of blood T cell repertoires in COVID-19. Across the study: Collection of acute and convalescent COVID-19 samples took place in the United States, Italy and Spain.

Profiled with immunoSEQ multiplex PCR; TCRdb holds only in-frame clones, not every one. Of around 130,000 clones detected, about 80% appear once; the ten largest clones hold 9% to 15%. V trimming: 0 bases; J trimming: 2 bases; junction bases outside the gene matches: 9. Germline CDR1 reads LNHDA; CDR2 reads SQIVND (reference sequence). CDR3 length equals 19 residues. This TCR was recovered from a woman in her fifties or sixties with acute or convalescent COVID-19. The chain combines TRBV19 with TRBJ2-6, with TRBD1 identical over 8 bases. What was sequenced was peripheral blood. The CDR3 spells CASSIEYWQGATGANVLTF. Here the CDR3 DNA reads TGTGCCAGTAGTATAGAATACTGGCAGGGGGCGACTGGGGCCAACGTCCTGACTTTC.